This TCR beta chain was retrieved from a study of shared clonotypes between healthy human individuals. Study-wide results and limits: A handful of donors shared 5% to 5.5% of their naive CD4 clonotypes.

Note on this clone: Its antigen is as yet unknown.

Naive CD8 cells lacked CD45RO, underwent positive selection for CCR7 and left out terminally differentiated effector memory CD45RA+ cells. On sorted subsets, replicate PCRs used about 200 ng DNA, or some 27,000 T cell genomes. Assay used: immunoSEQ multiplex PCR; TCRdb lists only in-frame clones, some missing. Among approximately 2,200,000 clones listed, 90% to 95% were seen once. The V gene end was trimmed by 1 base and the J gene end by 2 bases; junction bases not matched to a gene: 5. The CDR3 has 15 amino acids. Looked up from germline, CDR1 is MGHRA and CDR2 is YSYEKL. The source of this sequence is a man in his late teens or twenties in good health. Some clones in this sample may be carry-over from other donors' samples. The material sequenced was naive CD8+ T cells from PBMCs. The rearrangement joins TRBV4-1 to TRBJ2-7, with 7 bases aligning to TRBD2. DNA of the CDR3: TGCGCCAGCAGCCAAGGGCTAGCGGATGCCTACGAGCAGTACTTC. Translated, it gives CASSQGLADAYEQYF.